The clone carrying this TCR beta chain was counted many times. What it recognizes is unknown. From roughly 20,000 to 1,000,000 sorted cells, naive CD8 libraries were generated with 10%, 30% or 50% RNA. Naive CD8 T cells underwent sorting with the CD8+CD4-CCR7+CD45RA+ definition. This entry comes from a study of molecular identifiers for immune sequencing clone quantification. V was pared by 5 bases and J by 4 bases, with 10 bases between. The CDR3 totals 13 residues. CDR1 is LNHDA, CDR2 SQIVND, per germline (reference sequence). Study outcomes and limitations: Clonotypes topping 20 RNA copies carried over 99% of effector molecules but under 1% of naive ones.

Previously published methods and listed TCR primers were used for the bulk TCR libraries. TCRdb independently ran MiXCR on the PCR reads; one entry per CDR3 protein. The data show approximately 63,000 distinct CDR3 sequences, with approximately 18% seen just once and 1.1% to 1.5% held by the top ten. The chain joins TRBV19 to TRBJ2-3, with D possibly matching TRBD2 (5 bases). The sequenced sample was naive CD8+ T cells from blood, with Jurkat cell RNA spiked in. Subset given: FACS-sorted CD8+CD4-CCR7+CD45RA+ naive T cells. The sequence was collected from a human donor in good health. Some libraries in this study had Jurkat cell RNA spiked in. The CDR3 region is CASSLAGSDTQYF. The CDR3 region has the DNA TGTGCCAGTAGTCTAGCCGGGTCAGATACGCAGTATTTT.